This TCR beta chain was identified during a study of blood T cell repertoires in COVID-19. Turning to the study itself: Samples came from the United States, Italy and Spain, spanning acute and convalescent COVID-19. In each case, the material was cDNA or gDNA derived from T cells, B-cell-depleted T cells, or PBMCs.

Germline CDR1 MDHEN, CDR2 SYDVKM. Trimming left V 2 bases short and J 6 bases short, with 13 bases between. CDR3 length: 14 amino acids. In the study's own analysis: For nucleated cells, counts were estimated from reference gene primer amplification. TCRdb's table, derived via immunoSEQ multiplex PCR, lists solely in-frame clones and lacks some. That table is the source of V, J and clone size, and D and trimming were worked out from the DNA. Of about 84,000 clones listed, about 83% are singletons. The chain has TRBV28 and TRBJ1-2; a possible D gene is TRBD1 (6 bases). The receptor's source is a woman aged 80 or older with acute or convalescent COVID-19. Source material: peripheral blood. CDR3 residues: CASSLVDRRDGYTF. CDR3 in DNA: TGTGCCAGCAGTTTAGTAGACAGGAGAGATGGCTACACCTTC.